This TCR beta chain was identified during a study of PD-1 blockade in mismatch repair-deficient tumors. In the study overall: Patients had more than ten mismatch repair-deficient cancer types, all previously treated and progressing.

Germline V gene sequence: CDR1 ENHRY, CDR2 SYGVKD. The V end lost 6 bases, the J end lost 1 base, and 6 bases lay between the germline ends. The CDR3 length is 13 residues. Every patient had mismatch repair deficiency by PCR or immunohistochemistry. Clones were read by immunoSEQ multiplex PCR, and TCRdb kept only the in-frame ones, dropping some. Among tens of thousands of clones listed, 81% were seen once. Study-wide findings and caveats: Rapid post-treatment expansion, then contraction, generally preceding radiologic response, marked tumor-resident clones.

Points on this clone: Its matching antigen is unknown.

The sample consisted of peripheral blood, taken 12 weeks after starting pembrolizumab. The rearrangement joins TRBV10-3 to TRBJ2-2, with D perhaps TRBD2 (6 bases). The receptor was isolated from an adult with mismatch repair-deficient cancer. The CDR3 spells CAISGRNTGELFF. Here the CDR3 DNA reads TGTGCCATCAGCGGGAGGAACACCGGGGAGCTGTTTTTT.